The TCR beta chain under discussion was sequenced for a study of T cells in Graves' hyperthyroidism and ophthalmopathy. Recently diagnosed hyperthyroidism of less than 2 months' duration affected patients aged 18 to 65. Only a few counts were recorded for this clonotype. CDR1 is KGHSH and CDR2 is LQKENI in the germline V gene. With 2 bases removed from V and 3 bases from J, the gap between germline ends came to 23 bases. CDR3 length: 19 residues. RNA transcripts were the template for amplifying TCR beta CDR3 regions. When the TCR CDR3 underwent first-round RT-PCR, the HTBI primer set was used. TCRdb reanalysed the multiplex PCR reads using MiXCR and keeps one entry per CDR3 protein. The repertoire includes around 450,000 distinct CDR3 sequences, 15% to 19% of them detected once, and approximately 7.5% sits in the top ten.

The receptor's source is a woman under 30 with Graves' hyperthyroidism. Sequenced: blood. V usage is TRBV18 and J usage is TRBJ2-1; D possibly matches TRBD1 or TRBD2 (5 bases each). The CDR3 sequence is CASSPNRSGTLLNYNEQFF. DNA of the CDR3: TGTGCCAGCTCACCAAATCGCTCTGGGACCCTCCTAAACTACAATGAGCAGTTCTTC.